This T cell receptor (beta chain) appears in the sequencing data of a study of blood T cell repertoires in COVID-19. About the study: The United States, Italy and Spain were the sources of the acute and convalescent COVID-19 samples.

In the original processing: Amplification of reference gene primers was used by the study to estimate nucleated cell counts. The table came from immunoSEQ multiplex PCR; TCRdb's copy has only in-frame clones and leaves some out. That table furnishes V, J and clone size, whereas the DNA furnished D and trimming. The sample lists about 220,000 clones; roughly 85% were seen once. Germline V lookup: CDR1 SGHTA, CDR2 FQGTGA. CDR3 size: 15 residues. Trimming took 3 bases from V and 2 from J; bases not matched to a gene: 7. What was sequenced was peripheral blood. The clonotype was recovered from a woman in her sixties or seventies with COVID-19, enrolled during active disease. The chain employs TRBV7-3 and TRBJ2-7; the match to TRBD2 covers 7 bases. The CDR3 coding sequence is TGTGCCAGCAGCTTGGGGCGGGAGTCACCCTACGAGCAGTACTTC. This codes for CASSLGRESPYEQYF. Complete variable domain (other parts from reference TRBV7-3 and TRBJ2-7): GAGVSQTPSNKVTEKGKYVELRCDPISGHTALYWYRQSLGQGPEFLIYFQGTGAADDSGLPNDRFFAVRPEGSVSTLKIQRTERGDSAVYLCASSLGRESPYEQYFGPGTRLTVT.